The T cell receptor (beta chain) under discussion was sequenced for a study of T-cell reconstitution after alpha-beta-depleted transplantation in children. Preparation of the TCRbeta library was carried out with unique molecular identifiers. TCRdb independently ran MiXCR on the PCR reads; one entry per CDR3 protein. The sample shows roughly 670,000 distinct CDR3 sequences, around 12% of them seen only once. Study-wide results and caveats: Some patients showed high day-60 TCRbeta diversity, which derived from surviving recipient T cells and thymic progenitors. It was newly produced T cells that mostly accounted for T-cell counts and diversity one year after transplant. After transplant, at about two months, alpha-beta T cells were reportedly derived from several hundred expanded graft clones.

CDR3 length: 15 residues. The germline CDR1 and CDR2 sequences are SGHDT and YYEEEE. V was trimmed by 6 bases and J by 4 bases, leaving 20 bases between them. This clonotype has at least ten counts. Its matching antigen is unknown. Sequencing was performed on PBMCs, taken before TCRalphabeta/CD19-depleted stem cell transplant. The TCR originated in a girl aged 2 to 10 with congenital amegakaryocytic thrombocytopenia, due to receive a stem cell transplant. V and J are TRBV5-6 and TRBJ2-7; D call uncertain. CDR3 residues: CASTLWRSLPYEQYF. The DNA for the CDR3 is TGTGCCAGCACCCTTTGGCGGTCCCTCCCGTACGAGCAGTACTTC.